The 27 T cell receptor beta chains given below trace back to one sample, sequenced in a study of T-cell reconstitution after alpha-beta-depleted transplantation in children. General observations from the study: T-cell counts and diversity at one year following transplant were attributed mainly to newly produced T cells.

No antigen has been identified for these receptors. As it was prepared, the TCRbeta library received unique molecular identifiers. MiXCR, run by TCRdb on the PCR reads, gives a single entry per CDR3 protein. Found here are some 300,000 distinct CDR3 sequences, roughly 7.8% of them singletons; the top ten hold over 7.5%. This material consisted of peripheral blood, taken 360 days after TCRalphabeta/CD19-depleted stem cell transplant. These receptors came from a female patient aged 2-9 years who had a stem cell transplant for Fanconi anemia, so the T cells may come from the graft donor.

This clonotype has a handful of counts. The gene calls are TRBV20-1 and TRBJ1-5; possible D gene TRBD1, 6 bases. Between the trimmed V and J ends, which lost 6 bases and 5 bases, there was a span of 11 bases. Germline CDR1 DFQATT, CDR2 SNEGSKA (reference sequence). There are 12 residues in the CDR3. The CDR3 sequence: CSAAGGHQPQHF. CDR3 bases: TGCAGTGCGGCGGGGGGCCATCAGCCCCAGCATTTT.

This clonotype occurred many times. The J gene is TRBJ2-5, the V gene TRBV10-3, with 7 bases aligning to TRBD1. This CDR3 has 13 residues. Germline V gives CDR1 ENHRY, CDR2 SYGVKD. V shed 8 bases and J 5 bases; nucleotides not matched to a gene: 8. CDR3 sequence: CAIATGRQETQYF. The CDR3 bases are TGTGCCATCGCGACAGGGCGGCAGGAGACCCAGTACTTC.

The sample holds many counts of this clonotype. The V and J genes are TRBV5-1 and TRBJ2-2, with D perhaps TRBD1 (5 bases). This CDR3 has 15 amino acids. Germline V lookup: CDR1 SGHRS, CDR2 YFSETQ. Trimming took 0 bases from V and 5 from J, leaving 11 bases between them. The CDR3 DNA reads as TGCGCCAGCAGCTTGGAGGGGATGCGAACCGGGGAGCTGTTTTTT. Its translation is CASSLEGMRTGELFF.

This clonotype occurred many times. The chain has TRBV10-3 and TRBJ2-7, with TRBD2 matching over 7 bases. This CDR3 has 17 amino acids. The junction had 15 bases not matched to a gene; V was cut back by 4 bases and J by 3 bases. Looked up from germline, CDR1 is ENHRY and CDR2 is SYGVKD. CDR3 nucleotides: TGTGCCATCAGTGCCTTACTCCCAGGGAGGGGTCTCTACGAGCAGTACTTC. It codes for CAISALLPGRGLYEQYF.

There are a few counts of this clonotype. V and J are TRBV14 and TRBJ1-3; no firm D call. The CDR3 length is 17 residues. The V gene lost 0 bases and the J gene lost 2 bases, with 14 bases spanning the gap. Germline CDR1 SGHDN, CDR2 FVKESK. The CDR3 loop reads CASSQDRLRVAGNTIYF. For the CDR3, the DNA is TGTGCCAGCAGCCAAGACCGTCTCCGGGTCGCTGGAAACACCATATATTTT. Based on the CDR3 plus reference TRBV14 and TRBJ1-3, the full variable domain is EAGVTQFPSHSVIEKGQTVTLRCDPISGHDNLYWYRRVMGKEIKFLLHFVKESKQDESGMPNNRFLAERTGGTYSTLKVQPAELEDSGVYFCASSQDRLRVAGNTIYFGEGSWLTVV.

J is TRBJ1-6 and V is TRBV3-1; TRBD1 might be the D (6 bases). V was clipped by 4 bases and J by 8 bases, with 18 bases between them. Germline CDR1 and CDR2: LGHDT and YNNKEL (reference sequence). The CDR3 covers 16 residues. The CDR3 loop reads CASSRRDIPGHSPLHF. In nucleotides, the CDR3 is TGTGCCAGCAGCCGAAGGGACATACCTGGCCATTCACCCCTCCACTTT.

The V and J genes are TRBV10-3 and TRBJ1-4, with D uncertain. Trimming removed 3 bases from V and 7 bases from J, with 12 bases in between. Germline CDR1 is ENHRY and CDR2 is SYGVKD. The CDR3 has 14 amino acids. The CDR3 protein is CAISDPPRGEKLFF. The CDR3 nucleotides are TGTGCCATCAGTGATCCCCCCCGAGGTGAAAAACTGTTTTTT.

The sample holds many counts of this clonotype. The gene calls are TRBV12-3 or TRBV12-4 and TRBJ2-1, with 8 nucleotides matching TRBD2. The J segment lost 2 bases and the V segment lost 5 bases, leaving 5 bases of the junction unmatched. This CDR3 region has 15 residues. The CDR3 nucleotides read TGTGCCAGCAGTCCAACTAGCGGCCCCTACAATGAGCAGTTCTTC. It translates to CASSPTSGPYNEQFF.

The genes are TRBV7-8 and TRBJ1-2; TRBD1 is a possible D gene (5 bases). Germline V gene lookup returns CDR1 SGHVS and CDR2 FQNEAQ. The CDR3 runs 15 residues. The V and J ends lost 3 bases and 5 bases respectively, with 16 bases between them. CDR3 loop: CASSFDLGVGYGYTF. The CDR3 bases are TGTGCCAGCAGCTTTGACCTAGGGGTGGGGTATGGCTACACCTTC.

In this sample, this clonotype turned up a few times. V and J are TRBV20-1 and TRBJ2-3; D uncertain. The V gene's germline CDR1 is DFQATT and CDR2 SNEGSKA (reference sequence). The V and J ends lost 1 base and 6 bases respectively, with 14 bases between them. CDR3 length: 14 amino acids. In DNA form, the CDR3 reads TGCAGTGCTAGAGTCAATAAAAACGGGGATACGCAGTATTTT. It codes for CSARVNKNGDTQYF.

A few counts support this clonotype. The genes are TRBV20-1 and TRBJ2-7, with D possibly being TRBD1 (5 bases). The CDR3 spans 16 residues. Germline CDR1 reads DFQATT; CDR2 reads SNEGSKA (reference sequence). Trimming took 5 bases from V and 0 from J, leaving 20 bases between them. For the CDR3, the DNA is TGCAGTGCTTCCCAGGGTCCTCTTCTGAGCTCCTACGAGCAGTACTTC. Residues: CSASQGPLLSSYEQYF.

This clonotype was counted many times. The chain couples TRBV7-6 to TRBJ2-7; TRBD2 is a possible D gene (5 bases). Between the trimmed V and J ends, which lost 1 base and 4 bases, there was a span of 14 bases. CDR1 is SGHVS and CDR2 is FNYEAQ in the germline V gene. This CDR3 is built from 15 residues. In DNA, the CDR3 is TGTGCCAGCAGCTTAGGACTATCAGAAGATTACGAGCAGTACTTC. Its protein is CASSLGLSEDYEQYF.

This clonotype was counted ten times or more. The gene calls are TRBV15 and TRBJ2-3; D is uncertain. CDR1 is LNHNV, CDR2 YYDKDF, per germline (reference sequence). V lost 0 bases and J 4 bases, leaving 11 bases between the germline ends. The CDR3 runs to 15 residues. For the CDR3, the DNA is TGTGCCACCAGCAGAGAACAAATTCAGGCAGATACGCAGTATTTT. It codes for CATSREQIQADTQYF.

This clonotype was observed many times. V is TRBV20-1 and J is TRBJ2-6; D unclear. The CDR3 totals 16 residues. V was clipped by 5 bases and J by 0 bases, with 14 bases between them. Germline CDR1 reads DFQATT; CDR2 reads SNEGSKA (reference sequence). CDR3: CSASPVGISGANVLTF. Written as DNA, the CDR3 is TGCAGTGCTTCACCGGTAGGAATCTCTGGGGCCAACGTCCTGACTTTC.

This clonotype was observed many times. The chain couples TRBV12-3 or TRBV12-4 to TRBJ1-6; D not resolved. The ends were cut back, 1 base at V and 8 bases at J, with 9 bases in the middle. This CDR3 is built from 14 residues. The CDR3: CASSLGGSYSPLHF. DNA for the CDR3: TGTGCCAGCAGTTTAGGAGGGAGCTATTCACCCCTCCACTTT.

This clonotype was found many times. The chain combines TRBV7-2 with TRBJ2-1; D is unclear. This CDR3 comprises 18 residues. Germline V gene data show CDR1 as SGHTA and CDR2 as FQGNSA. Deletions cut 5 bases from V and 2 bases from J, with 22 bases between. The CDR3 DNA reads as TGTGCCAGCAGCACCTCACCAAAGGCAGTTCCCGCCTACAATGAGCAGTTCTTC. It translates to CASSTSPKAVPAYNEQFF.

Many counts were recorded for this clonotype. V and J are TRBV5-1 and TRBJ2-7; 7 nucleotides agree with TRBD1. The CDR3 has 14 residues. The germline V gene encodes CDR1 SGHRS and CDR2 YFSETQ. The V segment lost 0 bases and the J segment 5 bases; nucleotides outside the gene matches: 5. The CDR3, as DNA: TGCGCCAGCAGCTTGGAGGGGGCTACTGACGAGCAGTACTTC. Protein: CASSLEGATDEQYF.

This clonotype was seen many times. The chain couples TRBV7-2 to TRBJ2-7; D is ambiguous. CDR1 and CDR2 from the germline V gene are SGHTA and FQGNSA. The length of the CDR3 is 11 residues. Trimming left V 6 bases short and J 3 bases short, with 6 bases between. In nucleotides, the CDR3 is TGTGCCAGCAGTAGGTTCTACGAGCAGTACTTC. The encoded protein is CASSRFYEQYF.

This clonotype came up a few times. The rearrangement uses TRBV7-2 and TRBJ1-1; 7 nucleotides line up with TRBD1. Germline values: CDR1 SGHTA, CDR2 FQGNSA. CDR3 length: 14 amino acids. With V trimmed by 5 bases and J by 5 bases, 8 bases remained unmatched. The CDR3 is CASSATGKRTEAFF. The CDR3 DNA reads TGTGCCAGCAGCGCGACAGGGAAAAGGACTGAAGCTTTCTTT.

This clonotype was observed at least ten times. The gene calls are TRBV12-3 or TRBV12-4 and TRBJ2-7; perhaps TRBD2 as D (6 bases). Trimming stripped 2 bases from V and 4 bases from J, with 21 bases between. The length of the CDR3 is 17 residues. DNA of the CDR3: TGTGCCAGCAGTTTATATAACCTTGGACTACAGACTTACGAGCAGTACTTC. Translation gives CASSLYNLGLQTYEQYF.

The V and J genes are TRBV7-9 and TRBJ1-4; D not resolved. The CDR3 totals 13 residues. The ends were cut back, 7 bases at V and 6 bases at J, with 12 bases in the middle. The germline V gene encodes CDR1 SEHNR and CDR2 FQNEAQ (reference sequence). The CDR3 DNA sequence: TGTGCCAGCAAGGAGGGCGGGGATGAAAAACTGTTTTTT. This encodes CASKEGGDEKLFF.

This clonotype was found many times. The chain recombines TRBV10-3 with TRBJ2-7; tentatively, D is TRBD2 (7 bases). Germline V gives CDR1 ENHRY, CDR2 SYGVKD. CDR3 size: 12 residues. The V end was cut by 6 bases, the J end by 5 bases, with 11 bases between. The CDR3 loop reads CAIRGEGDEQYF. DNA for the CDR3: TGTGCCATCAGGGGGGAGGGGGACGAGCAGTACTTC.

This clonotype was picked up many times. The chain employs TRBV10-3 and TRBJ1-3; the D is unclear. CDR3 length: 14 amino acids. Germline lookup yields CDR1 ENHRY and CDR2 SYGVKD. Deletions cut 0 bases from V and 0 bases from J, with 3 bases between. The CDR3 DNA sequence: TGTGCCATCAGTGAGTCGATCTCTGGAAACACCATATATTTT. Protein: CAISESISGNTIYF.

This clonotype came up a few times. The chain employs TRBV18 and TRBJ2-7; D gene unclear. CDR1 is KGHSH, CDR2 LQKENI, per germline. The length of the CDR3 is 13 residues. Trimming removed 3 bases at V and 7 bases at J, with 13 bases between. CDR3 in amino acids: CASSPGTTAEQYF. In nucleotides, the CDR3 is TGTGCCAGCTCACCGGGAACGACCGCAGAGCAGTACTTC. Complete variable domain (other parts from reference TRBV18 and TRBJ2-7): NAGVMQNPRHLVRRRGQEARLRCSPMKGHSHVYWYRQLPEEGLKFMVYLQKENIIDESGMPKERFSAEFPKEGPSILRIQQVVRGDSAAYFCASSPGTTAEQYFGPGTRLTVT.

This clonotype was observed a handful of times. The genes are TRBV10-3 and TRBJ2-7, with D possibly being TRBD2 (6 bases). This CDR3 comprises 18 residues. From germline, CDR1 is ENHRY and CDR2 SYGVKD. V was cut by 2 bases and J by 4 bases, with 24 bases left in between. The CDR3 DNA sequence: TGTGCCATCAGTGAGGGCGGGAAAAAGAGATGGGGGATATACGAGCAGTACTTC. Its protein product is CAISEGGKKRWGIYEQYF.

This clonotype was found many times. In nucleotides, the CDR3 is TGCAGCGTTGACAACCTAGCAATATCCTACAATGAGCAGTTCTTC. Translated, it gives CSVDNLAISYNEQFF. The chain couples TRBV29-1 to TRBJ2-1; D is perhaps TRBD2 (5 bases). This CDR3 is built from 15 residues. Germline V gene lookup returns CDR1 SQVTM and CDR2 ANQGSEA. The germline V and J ends were trimmed by 3 bases and 1 base, with 13 bases remaining between them.

This clonotype showed up many times. The chain carries TRBV6-1 and TRBJ2-3, with TRBD2 matching over 16 bases. The CDR3 is 20 residues long. After removal of 4 bases from V and 0 bases from J, the junction contained 10 bases not matched to a gene. The germline gives CDR1 MNHNS, CDR2 SASEGT. This CDR3 reads CASSAGTSGGELGSTDTQYF. The CDR3 DNA sequence: TGTGCCAGCAGTGCCGGGACTAGCGGGGGGGAGTTGGGGAGCACAGATACGCAGTATTTT.